Listed below are T cell receptor beta chains from one sample, sequenced in a study of prognosis after radiotherapy for stage I lung cancer. TCRdb ran MiXCR on the multiplex PCR reads and lists one entry per CDR3 protein. The data show 9,500 to 13,000 distinct CDR3 sequences, roughly 51% seen once. This specimen consisted of PBMCs, obtained before or after stereotactic body radiation therapy (not recorded which). These TCRs come from a donor at least 50 years old with non-small cell lung cancer. Both conserved end residues are trimmed from each CDR3.

cdr3_aa: ASSYKETQY; v_call: TRBV6-5
cdr3_aa: ASSQEIINSETQY; v_call: TRBV3-1
cdr3_aa: ASSEVSGLAGRSDVDTQY; v_call: TRBV6-4
cdr3_aa: ASTRQPNTESF; v_call: TRBV6-1
cdr3_aa: ASKFTGVVSYEQY; v_call: TRBV27
cdr3_aa: ASSFMTDYEQY; v_call: TRBV2
cdr3_aa: SVEDRTESYEQY; v_call: TRBV29-1
cdr3_aa: ASSAGHGYGYT; v_call: TRBV9
cdr3_aa: ASGYGARAGTDTQY; v_call: TRBV12-5
cdr3_aa: ASALGGSPHDQY; v_call: TRBV6-2/TRBV6-3
cdr3_aa: ASRPPTGITEAF; v_call: TRBV2
cdr3_aa: ASSLMGASSYEQY; v_call: TRBV5-6
cdr3_aa: ASSPTRPPDEQY; v_call: TRBV18
cdr3_aa: AWSVGYNEQF; v_call: TRBV30
cdr3_aa: ASSQRDESNQPQH; v_call: TRBV4-1
cdr3_aa: ASSLDGTGGISTLH; v_call: TRBV7-2
cdr3_aa: ASRQRGRTRELF; v_call: TRBV11-1
cdr3_aa: ASSARDRSGANVLT; v_call: TRBV7-3
cdr3_aa: ASSLGANTGELF; v_call: TRBV7-2
cdr3_aa: ASNLESVNDYEQY; v_call: TRBV6-1
cdr3_aa: SSSLGQGARNDQF; v_call: TRBV12-3/TRBV12-4
cdr3_aa: SARAPGGGLYEQY; v_call: TRBV20-1
cdr3_aa: ATSGTPNTESF; v_call: TRBV2
cdr3_aa: ASSYAVTGPSYEQY; v_call: TRBV6-5
cdr3_aa: ASSTSRAAGYT; v_call: TRBV19
cdr3_aa: ASSYSTPGGETQY; v_call: TRBV6-5
cdr3_aa: SVEVGSGGPNTGELF; v_call: TRBV29-1
cdr3_aa: SARDNTDTQY; v_call: TRBV20-1
cdr3_aa: ASSYLTKTNSPLH; v_call: TRBV6-5
cdr3_aa: AIIEGLAGDEQY; v_call: TRBV10-3
cdr3_aa: AWRAEGNTIY; v_call: TRBV30
cdr3_aa: AGTWTGYEKLL; v_call: TRBV2
cdr3_aa: ASSLRQAEGYT; v_call: TRBV5-1
cdr3_aa: SAREDRGVGIQY; v_call: TRBV20-1
cdr3_aa: ASSRGDLHSNYGYT; v_call: TRBV18
cdr3_aa: ATSDLAGGTGELF; v_call: TRBV24-1
cdr3_aa: SARDLRGPPGAGELF; v_call: TRBV20-1
cdr3_aa: ASSTLLELSGANVLT; v_call: TRBV11-2
cdr3_aa: ASSYSLRGTDTQY; v_call: TRBV6-4
cdr3_aa: SIRSPGEADKNEHF; v_call: TRBV10-3
cdr3_aa: ASSRLAGGRSDTQY; v_call: TRBV3-1
cdr3_aa: ASVRTSGFTDTQY; v_call: TRBV2